The TCR beta chain described here comes from a study of blood T cells in healthy people across ages. Study conclusions and caveats: Conclusively comparing naive with antigen-experienced cells was impossible with unsorted PBMCs.

A second roughly 7 to 11 cycle PCR used barcoded and J-beta primers. Through a template-switch adaptor with 12 random nucleotides, each cDNA molecule received a tag. Using its own MiXCR run on the 5' RACE reads, TCRdb lists one record per CDR3 protein. This sample has about 770,000 distinct CDR3 sequences, with under 45% found just once. Germline V gene sequence: CDR1 MNHNS, CDR2 SASEGT. This CDR3 has 14 residues. Worth noting for this clonotype: No antigen is known for it.

Sequencing input: blood. The source of this sequence is a man aged 55-75 years in good health. This chain uses TRBV6-1 with TRBJ2-4; D possibly corresponds to TRBD1 (5 bases). The DNA end is more similar to TRBJ2-7, so the J call may be wrong. CDR3 coding DNA: TGTGCCAGCAGTGGTTTCAGGGAAGTGGACGAGCAGTACTTC. This sequence encodes CASSGFREVDEQYF.